This is a list of T cell receptor beta chains from one sample in a study of siplizumab effects on memory and regulatory T cells. TCRdb keeps only in-frame clones here, not all; method: immunoSEQ multiplex PCR. This table has roughly 69,000 clones, roughly 80% appearing once. Material for sequencing was memory CD4+ T cells sorted from blood. The receptors shown here come from a human donor in good health. CDR3s include the opening cysteine and the closing phenylalanine or tryptophan. D genes are given only for firm matches. Size tells how often a clone was seen (once, few, many) or the class of an expanded clone, and some rows leave it out.

D,V,size,J,CDR3,DNA
NA,TRBV19,NA,TRBJ2-1,CASSIGLKIQQFF,TGTGCCAGTAGTATAGGCCTCAAAATTCAGCAGTTCTTC
NA,TRBV7-9,NA,TRBJ2-1,CASSLGGNQQFF,TGTGCCAGCAGCTTAGGAGGGAATCAGCAGTTCTTC
NA,TRBV4-2,NA,TRBJ2-7,CASSPTQGSYEQYF,TGTGCCAGCAGCCCGACACAGGGTTCCTACGAGCAGTACTTC
TRBD2,TRBV4-1,few,TRBJ2-5,CASSPTTSGGARETQYF,TGCGCCAGCAGCCCAACGACTAGCGGGGGGGCCAGGGAGACCCAGTACTTC
TRBD1,TRBV10-3,NA,TRBJ2-7,CAIMRQGSYEQYF,TGTGCCATCATGCGACAGGGTTCCTACGAGCAGTACTTC
TRBD1,TRBV6-5,NA,TRBJ2-7,CASSGTASSYEQYF,TGTGCCAGCTCAGGGACAGCGAGCTCCTACGAGCAGTACTTC
NA,TRBV29-1,NA,TRBJ1-1,CSVGMTWGFGTEAFF,TGCAGCGTTGGAATGACGTGGGGCTTCGGTACTGAAGCTTTCTTT
TRBD2,TRBV11-3,NA,TRBJ2-1,CASSRRTSLAVEQFF,TGTGCCAGCAGCCGCAGGACTAGCCTTGCGGTAGAGCAGTTCTTC
NA,TRBV25-1,NA,TRBJ2-3,CASSVLTDTQYF,TGTGCCAGCAGTGTACTCACAGATACGCAGTATTTT
TRBD1,TRBV7-8,NA,TRBJ2-7,CASSLGAQGATYYEQYF,TGTGCCAGCAGCTTAGGTGCGCAGGGGGCAACCTACTACGAGCAGTACTTC
TRBD1,TRBV7-9,NA,TRBJ1-1,CASSSTGGSFEAFF,TGTGCCAGCAGTTCCACAGGGGGGTCGTTTGAAGCTTTCTTT
NA,TRBV29-1,NA,TRBJ1-1,CSVERGLLNTEAFF,TGCAGCGTTGAAAGGGGCCTCCTGAACACTGAAGCTTTCTTT